The source of this TCR beta chain is a study of blood T cell repertoires in COVID-19. Background on the study: Spain, Italy and the United States supplied samples that represented acute and convalescent COVID-19. The analysed material was cDNA or gDNA that came from T cells, B-cell-depleted T cells, or PBMCs.

V was clipped by 4 bases and J by 5 bases; unmatched bases: 2. Germline loops: CDR1 SQVTM, CDR2 ANQGSEA. CDR3 length: 13 amino acids. Repertoires were generated with immunoSEQ multiplex PCR, while TCRdb's copy carries only in-frame clones and drops some. The table includes around 170,000 clones, around four fifths detected once. The chain employs TRBV29-1 and TRBJ1-4; 9 bases are a match to TRBD1. The clonotype comes from a woman in her sixties or seventies with acute or convalescent COVID-19. Sequenced input: peripheral blood. This CDR3 is CSVADRGNEKLFF. DNA of the CDR3: TGCAGCGTTGCGGACAGGGGAAATGAAAAACTGTTTTTT.